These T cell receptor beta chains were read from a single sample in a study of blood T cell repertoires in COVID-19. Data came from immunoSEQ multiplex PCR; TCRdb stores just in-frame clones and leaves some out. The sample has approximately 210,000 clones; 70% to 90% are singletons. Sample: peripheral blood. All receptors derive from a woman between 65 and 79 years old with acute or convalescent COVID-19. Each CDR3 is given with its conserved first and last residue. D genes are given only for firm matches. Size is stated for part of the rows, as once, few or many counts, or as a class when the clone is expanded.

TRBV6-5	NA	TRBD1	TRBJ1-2	TGTGCCAGCTCTCTCCAGGGGGGTGACTATGGCTACACCTTC	CASSLQGGDYGYTF
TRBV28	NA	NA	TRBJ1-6	TGTGCCAGCAGTTTCCTGGACAGTGTGAATTCACCCCTCCACTTT	CASSFLDSVNSPLHF
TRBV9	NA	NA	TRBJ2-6	TGTGCCAGCAGCGCAGACAATCCTGGGGCCAACGTCCTGACTTTC	CASSADNPGANVLTF
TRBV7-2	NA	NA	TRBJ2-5	TGTGCCAGCAGCCCCGGAGGAGGAGAGACCCAGTACTTC	CASSPGGGETQYF
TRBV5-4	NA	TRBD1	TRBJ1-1	TGTGCCAGCAGCTCGCGGACAGGGGGCGGCACTGAAGCTTTCTTT	CASSSRTGGGTEAFF
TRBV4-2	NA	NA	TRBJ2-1	TGTGCCAGCAGCCAAGACGGTGTCGGTGGCTACAATGAGCAGTTCTTC	CASSQDGVGGYNEQFF
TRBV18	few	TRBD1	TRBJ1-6	TGTGCCAGCCACGGAGGGACAGGGGTAGGCTCACCCCTCCACTTT	CASHGGTGVGSPLHF
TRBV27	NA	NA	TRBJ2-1	TGTGCCAACAGGGTGCGCTACAATGAGCAGTTCTTC	CANRVRYNEQFF
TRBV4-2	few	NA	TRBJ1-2	TGTGCCAGCAGCCCGACAGAGTTGTATGGCTACACCTTC	CASSPTELYGYTF
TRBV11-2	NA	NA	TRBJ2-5	TGTGCCAGCAGCTTAGAGGGGGGGGCCCACCAAGAGACCCAGTACTTC	CASSLEGGAHQETQYF
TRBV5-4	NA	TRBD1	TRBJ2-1	TGTGCCAGCAGCCGGGGGCAGGGGGCCATATACAATGAGCAGTTCTTC	CASSRGQGAIYNEQFF
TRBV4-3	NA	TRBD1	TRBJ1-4	TGCGCCAGCAGCCAACCTCCCACAGGGGCACTGTTTTTT	CASSQPPTGALFF
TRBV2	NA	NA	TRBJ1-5	TGTGCCAGCAGGCGGGGCAATCAGCCCCAGCATTTT	CASRRGNQPQHF
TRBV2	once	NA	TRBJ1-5	TGTGCCAGCAGCCCTGCGGGGGGCTCAGGCAATCAGCCCCAGCATTTT	CASSPAGGSGNQPQHF
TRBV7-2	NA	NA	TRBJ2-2	TGTGCCAGCAGCACCAGGAGGGGCCGCAACACCGGGGAGCTGTTTTTT	CASSTRRGRNTGELFF
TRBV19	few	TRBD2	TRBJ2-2	TGTGCCAGTAGTCCCTTAGCGGGGCGCGGGGAGCTGTTTTTT	CASSPLAGRGELFF
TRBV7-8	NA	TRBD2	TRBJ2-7	TGTGCCAGCAGCCCCTCTAGCGGGAGATACGAGCAGTACTTC	CASSPSSGRYEQYF
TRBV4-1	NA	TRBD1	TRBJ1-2	TGCGCCAGCAGCCAAGTCTCAGGGGGACCCTATGGCTACACCTTC	CASSQVSGGPYGYTF
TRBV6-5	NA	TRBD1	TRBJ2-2	TGTGCCGGGGGACAGGGCGCCCCGAACACCGGGGAGCTGTTTTTT	CAGGQGAPNTGELFF
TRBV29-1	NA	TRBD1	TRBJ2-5	TGCAGCGTGGCCGGGACAGGGGGCCCCCAAGAGACCCAGTACTTC	CSVAGTGGPQETQYF
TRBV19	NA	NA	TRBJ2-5	TGTGCCAGTAGTATCCACTCAGGGGCCCAAGAGACCCAGTACTTC	CASSIHSGAQETQYF
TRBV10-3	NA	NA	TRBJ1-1	TGTGCCATCAGTGGGACAGCAGCTGAAGCTTTCTTT	CAISGTAAEAFF
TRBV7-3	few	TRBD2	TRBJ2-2	TGTGCCAGCAGCCCCCGGACTAGCGGGTTCACCGGGGAGCTGTTTTTT	CASSPRTSGFTGELFF
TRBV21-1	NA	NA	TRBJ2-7	TGTGCCAGCAGCAAAGTATTGGAGGCAGGGGGGTTCTACGAGCAGTACTTC	CASSKVLEAGGFYEQYF
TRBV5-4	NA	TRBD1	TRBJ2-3	TGTGCCAGCAGCCCCGAAGGGGCAGGGGGCTTAGATACGCAGTATTTT	CASSPEGAGGLDTQYF
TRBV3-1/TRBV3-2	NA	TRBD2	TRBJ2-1	TGTGCCAGCAGCCTAGCGGGAGGGACCTACAATGAGCAGTTCTTC	CASSLAGGTYNEQFF
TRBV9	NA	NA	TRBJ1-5	TGTGCCAGCAGCTTCGCTGAGGATCAGCCCCAGCATTTT	CASSFAEDQPQHF
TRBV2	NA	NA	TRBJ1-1	TGTGCCAGCAGGGGGGGGTTAGGTGAAGCTTTCTTT	CASRGGLGEAFF
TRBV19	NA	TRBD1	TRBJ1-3	TGTGCCAGTAGTATTGGACAGGCGGGGAACACCATATATTTT	CASSIGQAGNTIYF
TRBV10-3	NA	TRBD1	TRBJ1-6	TGTGCCATCAGACCGGGACAGACGAATTCACCCCTCCACTTT	CAIRPGQTNSPLHF
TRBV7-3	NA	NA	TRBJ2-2	TGTGCCAGCAGCTTACTAGCGAACACCGGGGAGCTGTTTTTT	CASSLLANTGELFF
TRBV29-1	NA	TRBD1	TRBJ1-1	TGCAGCGTCCAACAGGGGTGGAACACTGAAGCTTTCTTT	CSVQQGWNTEAFF
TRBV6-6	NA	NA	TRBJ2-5	TGTGCCACCCGCCGGGAGGGGGCTGGGGAGACCCAGTACTTC	CATRREGAGETQYF
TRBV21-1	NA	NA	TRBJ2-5	TGTGCCAGCTCCTGGGACAGCCAAGAGACCCAGTACTTC	CASSWDSQETQYF
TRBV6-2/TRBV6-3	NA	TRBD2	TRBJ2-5	TGTGCCAGCAGTGAGACTAGCGGGAGGGTGGCGGAGACCCAGTACTTC	CASSETSGRVAETQYF
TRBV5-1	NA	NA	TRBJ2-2	TGCGCCAGCAGCGTATCAGTCAGGAGGTCAGCAGGGGAGCTGTTTTTT	CASSVSVRRSAGELFF
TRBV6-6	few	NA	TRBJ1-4	TGTGCCAGCAGTTACGGGAGCGCTAATGAAAAACTGTTTTTT	CASSYGSANEKLFF
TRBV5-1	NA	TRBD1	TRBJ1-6	TGCGCCAGCAGCTTGGTTCCGGGACAGGTAGGGAATTCACCCCTCCACTTT	CASSLVPGQVGNSPLHF
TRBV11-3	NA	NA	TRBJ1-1	TGTGCCAGCAGCTTAGCCACCGCAGGGGACCCTTTCTTT	CASSLATAGDPFF
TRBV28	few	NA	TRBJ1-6	TGTGCCAGCAGCGACTCACAGGCGAGCTCCTATAATTCACCCCTCCACTTT	CASSDSQASSYNSPLHF
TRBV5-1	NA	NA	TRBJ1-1	TGCGCCAGCAGAGAGGAGGGTTGGACTGAAGCTTTCTTT	CASREEGWTEAFF
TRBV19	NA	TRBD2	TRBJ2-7	TGTGCCAGTAGTCGTCACTCCGCGGGGGGAAACTACGAGCAGTACTTC	CASSRHSAGGNYEQYF
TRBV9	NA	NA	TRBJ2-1	TGTGCCAGCAGCGTAGGCGTGAGACTAGAATCAAATGAGCAGTTCTTC	CASSVGVRLESNEQFF
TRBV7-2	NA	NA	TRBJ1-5	TGTGCCAGCAGCCAACGGAACCCGACAAGAAGCAATCAGCCCCAGCATTTT	CASSQRNPTRSNQPQHF
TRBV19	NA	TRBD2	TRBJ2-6	TGTGCCAGTAGTTCGGGACTAGCGGGAGTTGCTGGGGCCAACGTCCTGACTTTC	CASSSGLAGVAGANVLTF
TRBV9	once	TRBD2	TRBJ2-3	TGTGCCAGCAGCGCTCTAGCGGGGGCTAGCACAGATACGCAGTATTTT	CASSALAGASTDTQYF
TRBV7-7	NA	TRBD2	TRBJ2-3	TGTGCCAGCAGCTCGGGGGGCGGGAGGGCCGGAGATACGCAGTATTTT	CASSSGGGRAGDTQYF
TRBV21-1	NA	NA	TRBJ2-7	TGTGCCAGCAGCAAAGTAGGGGGCTCTAGGGCCTACGAGCAGTACTTC	CASSKVGGSRAYEQYF
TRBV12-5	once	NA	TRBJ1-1	TGTGCTAGTGGTTTGGTACTCGGGGGTAGCACTGAAGCTTTCTTT	CASGLVLGGSTEAFF
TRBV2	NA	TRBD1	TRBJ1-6	TGTGCCAGCAGTCCGGGACAGGTGCTTTCACCCCTCCACTTT	CASSPGQVLSPLHF
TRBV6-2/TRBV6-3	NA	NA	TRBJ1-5	TGTGCCAGCAGCCCTTCCCGGGGGGGCAATCAGCCCCAGCATTTT	CASSPSRGGNQPQHF
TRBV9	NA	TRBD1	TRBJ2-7	TGTGCCAGCAGCCCTACGGACAGGGGGCAATTCCACGAGCAGTACTTC	CASSPTDRGQFHEQYF
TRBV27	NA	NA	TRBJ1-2	TGTGCCAGCAGTTTACGGGAGGGCTATGGCTACACCTTC	CASSLREGYGYTF
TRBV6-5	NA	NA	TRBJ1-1	TGTGCCAGCAGTAACAGGGTGAGGAGCACTGAAGCTTTCTTT	CASSNRVRSTEAFF
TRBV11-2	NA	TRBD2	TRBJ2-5	TGTGCCAGCAGCTTGACTAGCCACCAAGAGACCCAGTACTTC	CASSLTSHQETQYF
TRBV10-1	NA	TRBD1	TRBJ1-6	TGCGCCACCTTTTACTACCCCCCCCATTGCCGGGACAGGGGGCGAGGGGATTCACCCCTCCACTTT	CATFYYPPHCRDRGRGDSPLHF
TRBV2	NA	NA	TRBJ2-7	TGTGCCAGCATGGACGGACTTAGGCGCGAGCAGTACTTC	CASMDGLRREQYF